This T cell receptor beta chain was recovered during a study of vaccination and CD4 T cells after COVID-19. In the case of this clonotype: Antigen: not known.

An Oncomine TCR Beta short-read assay was used to sequence the DNA from cultured CD4+ T cells. The template was genomic DNA from cultured CD4+ T cells. One entry per CDR3 protein, called by TCRdb with MiXCR from the PCR reads. This sample has 20,000 to 25,000 distinct CDR3 sequences, with 70% found just once. Study-level points and caveats: Median SARS-CoV-2-reactive clonotype numbers went from about 20 to 38; this increase was not significant.

This sample's treatment: approximately 9-day PBMC culture with coronavirus spike peptide pools or control peptides (ViraFEST assay). Deletions cut 5 bases from V and 0 bases from J, with 7 bases between. Germline lookup yields CDR1 MDHEN and CDR2 SYDVKM. The CDR3 extends over 13 amino acids. V usage is TRBV28 and J usage is TRBJ1-2, with unresolved D. The sequenced sample was CD4+ T cells from blood, cultured in vitro. This TCR was sampled from a human donor who had recovered from COVID-19. The CDR3 loop is CASSRTTNYGYTF. DNA for the CDR3: TGTGCCAGCAGTAGGACGACTAACTATGGCTACACCTTC.